Listed below are T cell receptor beta chains from one sample, sequenced in a study of cytomegalovirus exposure and HLA in healthy donors. The assay was immunoSEQ multiplex PCR, and TCRdb's table has in-frame clones only and misses some. The table includes around 64,000 clones, about 77% detected once. The sample was PBMCs. These receptors were obtained from a man aged 25 to 40 in good health and CMV-seropositive. CDR3s include the opening cysteine and the closing phenylalanine or tryptophan. D genes are given only for firm matches. The size entry is marked missing in some rows and otherwise reads once, few, many or a size class.

D	J	V	length	size	DNA	CDR3
TRBD2	TRBJ2-7	TRBV5-1	16	-	TGCGCCAGCAGCTCCGACCGCGGGGGGGCAATCTACGAGCAGTACTTC	CASSSDRGGAIYEQYF
-	TRBJ1-6	TRBV4-3	13	-	TGCGCCAGCAGCCAGGATGGGCCTGGACCCCTCCACTTT	CASSQDGPGPLHF
-	TRBJ2-2	TRBV7-9	14	-	TGTGCCAGCAGCTTAAGGGGAGGCTCCGGGGAGCTGTTTTTT	CASSLRGGSGELFF
TRBD1	TRBJ1-1	TRBV19	14	-	TGTGCCAGTAGTATGACAGGGGGTCTGACTGAAGCTTTCTTT	CASSMTGGLTEAFF
TRBD1	TRBJ1-4	TRBV7-9	16	-	TGTGCCAGCAGCCCCCCCCCGAGGACAGGGGGAGAAAAACTGTTTTTT	CASSPPPRTGGEKLFF
-	TRBJ2-7	TRBV27	15	-	TGTGCCAGCAGTCTACAGGGAGGGTCATGGTACGAGCAGTACTTC	CASSLQGGSWYEQYF
TRBD1	TRBJ1-1	TRBV7-2	14	-	TGTGCCAGCGGCGAGGCAGGGGGCGTGGGTGAAGCTTTCTTT	CASGEAGGVGEAFF
-	TRBJ2-7	TRBV18	14	few	TGTGCCAGCTCACCAGTCCATCCTAATGGCGAGCAGTACTTC	CASSPVHPNGEQYF
-	TRBJ1-1	TRBV5-5	15	-	TGTGCCAGCAGCCCGACAGAATCAATGAACACTGAAGCTTTCTTT	CASSPTESMNTEAFF
-	TRBJ1-1	TRBV27	15	few	TGTGCCAGCAGGGGCTCGTTGGAAGTGAACACTGAAGCTTTCTTT	CASRGSLEVNTEAFF
TRBD2	TRBJ2-3	TRBV7-2	17	-	TGTGCCAGCAGCCTAGGACTAGCGGGGGGGCCGACAGATACGCAGTATTTT	CASSLGLAGGPTDTQYF
TRBD2	TRBJ2-1	TRBV4-3	17	-	TGCGCCAGCAGCCAAGATAACCCGGGACTAGGGTCCAATGAGCAGTTCTTC	CASSQDNPGLGSNEQFF
TRBD1	TRBJ2-2	TRBV19	15	-	TGTGCCAGTAGTGGTACAGGGGGAAACACCGGGGAGCTGTTTTTT	CASSGTGGNTGELFF
TRBD1	TRBJ1-4	TRBV4-3	15	-	TGCGCCAGCAGCCACCCGGCACAGGGGAGGGAAAAACTGTTTTTT	CASSHPAQGREKLFF
-	TRBJ1-1	TRBV5-1	14	few	TGCGCCAGCAGCTTGGCTCTGCAAGGAGGTGAAGCTTTCTTT	CASSLALQGGEAFF
TRBD1	TRBJ2-1	TRBV12-5	16	-	TGTGCTAGTGGTTTGTATGGGACAGGACCGTACAATGAGCAGTTCTTC	CASGLYGTGPYNEQFF
TRBD1	TRBJ2-7	TRBV5-1	15	-	TGCGCCAGCAGCTCCACAGGGGGTGGGTATTACGAGCAGTACTTC	CASSSTGGGYYEQYF
-	TRBJ2-5	TRBV28	18	-	TGTGCCAGCATTAGTCGTATCTTTAAGCTAGGGGCCGGTGAGACCCAGTACTTC	CASISRIFKLGAGETQYF
-	TRBJ1-2	TRBV28	14	few	TGTGCCAGCAGTTTAATCTACAGGGAGTATGGCTACACCTTC	CASSLIYREYGYTF
TRBD1	TRBJ1-6	TRBV10-3	16	-	TGTGCCATCAGTGAGACACAGGGGGCTCGGAATTCACCCCTCCACTTT	CAISETQGARNSPLHF
TRBD1	TRBJ2-7	TRBV7-8	15	-	TGTGCCAGCAGCGGTCCAGGACAGGGGATCTACGAGCAGTACTTC	CASSGPGQGIYEQYF
-	TRBJ1-1	TRBV4-3	14	-	TGCGCCAGCAGCCAAGATAACAGGGACACTGAAGCTTTCTTT	CASSQDNRDTEAFF
TRBD1	TRBJ1-1	TRBV4-1	14	few	TGCGCCAGCAGCTGGACAGGGGGGGCACCTGAAGCTTTCTTT	CASSWTGGAPEAFF
TRBD1	TRBJ1-6	TRBV9	14	-	TGTGCCAGCAGCGGACAGGGAGGCAATTCACCCCTCCACTTT	CASSGQGGNSPLHF
TRBD2	TRBJ2-1	TRBV30	16	-	TGTGCCTGGAGTCTTGCTAGCGGGGGATCCTACAATGAGCAGTTCTTC	CAWSLASGGSYNEQFF
-	TRBJ2-2	TRBV7-9	13	-	TGTGCCAGCAGTTACGACAGCACCGGGGAGCTGTTTTTT	CASSYDSTGELFF
TRBD1	TRBJ2-3	TRBV6-1	18	-	TGTGCCAGCAGTGAACTAGGGACAGTCAAATTCGAGGCAGATACGCAGTATTTT	CASSELGTVKFEADTQYF
-	TRBJ1-2	TRBV4-3	18	-	TGCGCCAGCAGCCAAGATGCATATCGCGGGGGCGAGGACTATGGCTACACCTTC	CASSQDAYRGGEDYGYTF
TRBD2	TRBJ2-5	TRBV7-3	15	-	TGTGCCAGCAGCTTAACTAGCGGGGGGCGGGAGACCCAGTACTTC	CASSLTSGGRETQYF
-	TRBJ1-5	TRBV7-9	16	-	TGTGCCAGCAGCCCCAACTCCACGGGGAGCAATCAGCCCCAGCATTTT	CASSPNSTGSNQPQHF